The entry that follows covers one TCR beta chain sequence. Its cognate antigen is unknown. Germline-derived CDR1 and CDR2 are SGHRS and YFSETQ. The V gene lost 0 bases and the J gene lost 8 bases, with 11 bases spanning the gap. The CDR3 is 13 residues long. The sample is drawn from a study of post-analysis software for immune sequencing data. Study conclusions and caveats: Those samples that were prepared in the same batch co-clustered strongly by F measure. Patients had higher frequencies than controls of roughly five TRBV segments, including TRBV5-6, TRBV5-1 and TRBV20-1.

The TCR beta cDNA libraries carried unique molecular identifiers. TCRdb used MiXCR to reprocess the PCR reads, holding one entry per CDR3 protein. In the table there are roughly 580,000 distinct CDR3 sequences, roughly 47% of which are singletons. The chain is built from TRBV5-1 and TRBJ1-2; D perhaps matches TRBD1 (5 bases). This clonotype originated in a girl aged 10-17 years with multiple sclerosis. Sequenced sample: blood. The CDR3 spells CASSLDPGRGYTF. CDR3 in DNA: TGCGCCAGCAGCTTGGACCCAGGGCGCGGCTACACCTTC. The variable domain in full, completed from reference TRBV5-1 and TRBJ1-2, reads KAGVTQTPRYLIKTRGQQVTLSCSPISGHRSVSWYQQTPGQGLQFLFEYFSETQRNKGNFPGRFSGRQFSNSRSEMNVSTLELGDSALYLCASSLDPGRGYTFGSGTRLTVV.